Detailed here is one T cell receptor (beta chain). Being one base from a much bigger clone, this may be a read error. These data originate in a study of neurological immune-mediated disorders. Overall study context: Multiple sclerosis patients (n ≈ 35) included 31 with relapsing-remitting and 3 with secondary progressive disease.

Per the germline V gene, CDR1 is MNHNY and CDR2 is SVGAGI (reference sequence). The CDR3 is 11 residues long. Using its own MiXCR run on the 5' RACE reads, TCRdb lists one record per CDR3 protein. Among about 62,000 distinct CDR3 sequences listed, around 4.8% were seen once. This receptor was taken from a woman between 50 and 59 years old with multiple sclerosis. Material: PBMCs. The chain uses TRBV6-6 and TRBJ2-7; D not resolved. CDR3 sequence (DNA): TGTGCCAGCAGTCACTCCTACGAGCAGTACTTC. Its translation: CASSHSYEQYF.